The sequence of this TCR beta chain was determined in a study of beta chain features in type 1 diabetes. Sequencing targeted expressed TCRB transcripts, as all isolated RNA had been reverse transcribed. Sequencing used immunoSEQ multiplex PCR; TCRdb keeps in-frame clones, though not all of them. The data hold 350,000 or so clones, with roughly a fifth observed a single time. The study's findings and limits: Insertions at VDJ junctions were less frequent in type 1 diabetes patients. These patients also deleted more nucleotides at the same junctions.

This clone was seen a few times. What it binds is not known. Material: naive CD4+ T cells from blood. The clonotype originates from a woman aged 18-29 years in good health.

The CDR3 reads CASSPSELSGYTF. The DNA of the CDR3 is TGTGCCAGCAGTCCCTCAGAACTATCTGGCTACACCTTC. This chain links TRBV6-6 with TRBJ1-2; D remains ambiguous. Germline assignment: CDR1 MNHNY and CDR2 SVGAGI (reference sequence). V lost 5 bases to trimming and J lost 7 bases, with 14 bases between them. The CDR3 is 13 residues long.